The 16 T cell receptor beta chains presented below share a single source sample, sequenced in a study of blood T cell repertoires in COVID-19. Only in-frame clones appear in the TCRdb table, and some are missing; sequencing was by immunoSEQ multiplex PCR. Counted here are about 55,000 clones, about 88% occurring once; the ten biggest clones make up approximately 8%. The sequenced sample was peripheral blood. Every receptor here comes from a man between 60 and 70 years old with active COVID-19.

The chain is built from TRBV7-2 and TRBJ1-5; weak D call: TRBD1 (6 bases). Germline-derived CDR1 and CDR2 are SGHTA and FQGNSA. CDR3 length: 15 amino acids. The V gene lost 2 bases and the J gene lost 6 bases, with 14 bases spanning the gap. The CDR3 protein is CASSLIRGMGQPQHF. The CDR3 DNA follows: TGTGCCAGCAGCTTAATCAGGGGTATGGGTCAGCCCCAGCATTTT.

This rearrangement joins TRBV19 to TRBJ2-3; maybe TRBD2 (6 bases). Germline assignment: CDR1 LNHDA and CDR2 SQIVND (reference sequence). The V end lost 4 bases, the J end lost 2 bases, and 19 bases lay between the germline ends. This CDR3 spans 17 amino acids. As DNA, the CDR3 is TGTGCCAGTAGTAACCTGATTGGCGGAGGGGACACAGATACGCAGTATTTT. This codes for CASSNLIGGGDTDTQYF.

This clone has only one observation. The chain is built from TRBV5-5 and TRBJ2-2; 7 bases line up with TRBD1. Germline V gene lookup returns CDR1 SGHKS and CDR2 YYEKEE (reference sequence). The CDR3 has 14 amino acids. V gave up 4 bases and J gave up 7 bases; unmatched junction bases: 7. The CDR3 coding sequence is TGTGCCAGCAGCATACAGGGGTTGGGCGGGGAGCTGTTTTTT. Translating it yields CASSIQGLGGELFF.

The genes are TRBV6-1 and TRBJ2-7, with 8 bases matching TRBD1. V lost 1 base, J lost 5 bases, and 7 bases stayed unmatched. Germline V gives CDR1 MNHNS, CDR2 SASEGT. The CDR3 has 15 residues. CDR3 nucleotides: TGTGCCAGCAGTGAAGGACCCGGACAGGGCAACGAGCAGTACTTC. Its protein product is CASSEGPGQGNEQYF.

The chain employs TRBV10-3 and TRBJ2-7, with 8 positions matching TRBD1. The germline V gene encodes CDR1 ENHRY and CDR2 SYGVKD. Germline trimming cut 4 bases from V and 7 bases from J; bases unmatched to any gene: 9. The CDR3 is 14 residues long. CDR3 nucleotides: TGTGCCATCAGTGCCCCGGACAGGGACTGGGAGCAGTACTTC. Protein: CAISAPDRDWEQYF.

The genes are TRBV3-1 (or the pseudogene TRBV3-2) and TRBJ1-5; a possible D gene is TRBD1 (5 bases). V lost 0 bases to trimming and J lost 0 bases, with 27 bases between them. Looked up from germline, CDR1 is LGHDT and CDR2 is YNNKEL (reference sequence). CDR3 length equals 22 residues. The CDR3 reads CASSQDNVGSRDPRGSNQPQHF. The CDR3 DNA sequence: TGTGCCAGCAGCCAAGATAATGTGGGAAGCAGAGACCCAAGGGGTAGCAATCAGCCCCAGCATTTT.

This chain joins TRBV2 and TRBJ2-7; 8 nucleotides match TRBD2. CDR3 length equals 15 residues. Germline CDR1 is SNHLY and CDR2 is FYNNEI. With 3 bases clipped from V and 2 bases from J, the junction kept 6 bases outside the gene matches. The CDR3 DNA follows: TGTGCCAGCAGTGAGATAGCGGGACGAACCTACGAGCAGTACTTC. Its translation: CASSEIAGRTYEQYF.

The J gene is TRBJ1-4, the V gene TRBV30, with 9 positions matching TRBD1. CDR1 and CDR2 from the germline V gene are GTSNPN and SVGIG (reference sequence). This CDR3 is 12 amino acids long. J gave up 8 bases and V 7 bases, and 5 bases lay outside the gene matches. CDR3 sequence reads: CASGQGIEKLFF. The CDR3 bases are TGTGCCTCAGGACAGGGGATCGAAAAACTGTTTTTT. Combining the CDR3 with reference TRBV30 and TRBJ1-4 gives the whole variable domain SQTIHQWPATLVQPVGSPLSLECTVEGTSNPNLYWYRQAAGRGLQLLFYSVGIGQISSEVPQNLSASRPQDRQFILSSKKLLLSDSGFYLCASGQGIEKLFFGSGTQLSVL.

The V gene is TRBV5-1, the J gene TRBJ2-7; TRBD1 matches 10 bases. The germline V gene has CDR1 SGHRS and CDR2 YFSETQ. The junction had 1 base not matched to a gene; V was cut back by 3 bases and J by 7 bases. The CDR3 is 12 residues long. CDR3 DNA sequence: TGCGCCAGCAGCTGGACAGGGGGTGAGCAGTACTTC. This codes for CASSWTGGEQYF. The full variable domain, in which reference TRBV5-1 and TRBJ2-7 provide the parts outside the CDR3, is KAGVTQTPRYLIKTRGQQVTLSCSPISGHRSVSWYQQTPGQGLQFLFEYFSETQRNKGNFPGRFSGRQFSNSRSEMNVSTLELGDSALYLCASSWTGGEQYFGPGTRLTVT.

DNA for the CDR3: TGTGCCAGCAGCTTAGGCAGGGGCCGTGAGCAGTTCTTC. This translates into CASSLGRGREQFF. The chain has TRBV7-2 and TRBJ2-1, with D possibly being TRBD1 (6 bases). The CDR3 runs to 13 residues. Germline CDR1 SGHTA, CDR2 FQGNSA. V lost 1 base and J lost 9, with 10 bases in between.

The CDR3 is CSASTLANHNEQFF. The CDR3 DNA is TGCAGTGCTAGTACTCTAGCGAACCACAATGAGCAGTTCTTC. The chain has TRBV20-1 and TRBJ2-1; TRBD2 might be the D (6 bases). The CDR3 is 14 amino acids. V lost 3 bases to trimming and J lost 5 bases, with 14 bases between them. CDR1 DFQATT and CDR2 SNEGSKA come from the germline V gene (reference sequence).

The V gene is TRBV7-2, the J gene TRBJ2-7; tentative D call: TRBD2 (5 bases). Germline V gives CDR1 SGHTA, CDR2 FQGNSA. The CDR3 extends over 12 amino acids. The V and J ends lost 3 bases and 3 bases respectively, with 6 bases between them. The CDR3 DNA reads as TGTGCCAGCAGCTTTCGGGACTACGAGCAGTACTTC. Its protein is CASSFRDYEQYF. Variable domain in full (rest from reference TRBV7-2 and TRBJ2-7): GAGVSQSPSNKVTEKGKDVELRCDPISGHTALYWYRQSLGQGLEFLIYFQGNSAPDKSGLPSDRFSAERTGGSVSTLTIQRTQQEDSAVYLCASSFRDYEQYFGPGTRLTVT.

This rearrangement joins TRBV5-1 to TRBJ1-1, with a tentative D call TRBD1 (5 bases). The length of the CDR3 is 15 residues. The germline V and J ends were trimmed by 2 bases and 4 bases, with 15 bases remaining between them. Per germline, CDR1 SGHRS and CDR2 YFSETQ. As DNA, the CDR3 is TGCGCCAGCAGCTTCCCCCAGGGCTCTGGCACTGAAGCTTTCTTT. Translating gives CASSFPQGSGTEAFF.

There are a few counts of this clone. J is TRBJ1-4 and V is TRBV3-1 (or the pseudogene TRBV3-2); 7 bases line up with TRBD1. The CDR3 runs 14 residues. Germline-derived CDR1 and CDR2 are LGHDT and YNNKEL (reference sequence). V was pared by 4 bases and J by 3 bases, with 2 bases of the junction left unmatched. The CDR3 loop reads CASSPGQSNEKLFF. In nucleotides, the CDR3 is TGTGCCAGCAGCCCGGGACAGTCTAATGAAAAACTGTTTTTT.

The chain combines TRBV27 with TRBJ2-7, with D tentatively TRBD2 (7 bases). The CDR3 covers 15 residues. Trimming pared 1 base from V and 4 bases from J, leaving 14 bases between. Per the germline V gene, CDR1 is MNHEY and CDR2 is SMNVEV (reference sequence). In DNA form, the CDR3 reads TGTGCCAGCAGTTTATGGGGGGGGCGCGGGTACGAGCAGTACTTC. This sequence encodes CASSLWGGRGYEQYF.

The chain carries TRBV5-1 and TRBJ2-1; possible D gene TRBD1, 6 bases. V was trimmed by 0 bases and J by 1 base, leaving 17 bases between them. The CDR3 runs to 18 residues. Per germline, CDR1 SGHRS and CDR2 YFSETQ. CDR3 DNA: TGCGCCAGCAGCTTGGGTGACTCTGCTAGGGGGTCCTACAATGAGCAGTTCTTC. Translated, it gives CASSLGDSARGSYNEQFF. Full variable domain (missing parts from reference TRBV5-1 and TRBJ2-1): KAGVTQTPRYLIKTRGQQVTLSCSPISGHRSVSWYQQTPGQGLQFLFEYFSETQRNKGNFPGRFSGRQFSNSRSEMNVSTLELGDSALYLCASSLGDSARGSYNEQFFGPGTRLTVL.